This TCR beta chain derives from a study of cytomegalovirus exposure and HLA in healthy donors. Study results and limitations: Several of the most significant clusters appeared, in a later analysis, to be linked to common viral pathogens. Some TCR beta chains (about 170 of them) were listed as cytomegalovirus-associated.

The PCR used 60 Vbeta and 13 Jbeta primers. Some clones are missing from TCRdb's copy, which holds only in-frame ones; the method was immunoSEQ multiplex PCR. Among more than 65,000 clones, about 68% were seen once, and the ten largest hold around 6.9%. A remark on this clone: Its specificity is unknown.

V was trimmed by 4 bases and J by 10 bases, leaving 17 bases between them. CDR1 and CDR2 (germline): SGHTA, FQGNSA. CDR3 size: 15 residues. Sequenced: PBMCs. This receptor was taken from a woman in her fifties or sixties in good health and CMV-seropositive. The chain combines TRBV7-2 with TRBJ1-6; possible D gene TRBD1, 5 bases. CDR3 loop: CASSSRGRGGSPLHF. The CDR3 coding sequence is TGTGCCAGCAGCTCCCGTGGGAGGGGTGGCTCACCCCTCCACTTT.